This T cell receptor (beta chain) was identified during a study of blood T cell repertoires in COVID-19. The wider study: From T cells, B-cell-depleted T cells, or PBMCs came the material, which was cDNA or gDNA.

This clone was counted a single time. Profiling relied on immunoSEQ multiplex PCR, and the TCRdb table lists in-frame clones only, not all of them. Counted here are about 78,000 clones, 87% occurring once; the ten biggest clones make up 4% to 6%. J lost 2 bases, V lost 4 bases, and 2 bases had no gene match. The CDR3 is made up of 14 amino acids. Germline CDR1 LGHNA, CDR2 YSLEER. This sequence originates from a woman of 80 years or more with active or convalescent COVID-19. Sequenced material: peripheral blood. The chain joins TRBV4-3 to TRBJ2-3; TRBD1 aligns across 8 bases. The CDR3 DNA sequence: TGCGCCAGCAGCCGGGACAGGCACACAGATACGCAGTATTTT. This translates into CASSRDRHTDTQYF.